This T cell receptor (beta chain) derives from a study of STAT5B mutations in CD4+ large granular lymphocyte leukemia. The study, taken as a whole, reports: Top patient clones used TRBV06 genes more often: 8/27 versus 2/35 in controls.

Germline loops: CDR1 MNHNS, CDR2 SASEGT. The CDR3 is 13 residues long. Deletions cut 5 bases from V and 0 bases from J, with 5 bases between. Sequencing was performed with immunoSEQ multiplex PCR; in TCRdb, only in-frame clones are kept and a portion is missing. Of 9,500 to 10,000 clones listed, roughly 80% are singletons. In regard to this clone: The target antigen is unknown.

Sequenced: PBMCs. The chain links TRBV6-1 to TRBJ2-1; D unclear. The clonotype comes from a man in his 60s with CD4+ T-cell large granular lymphocyte leukemia. In nucleotides, the CDR3 is TGTGCCAGCAGTAGGAACTCCTACAATGAGCAGTTCTTC. Translated: CASSRNSYNEQFF.